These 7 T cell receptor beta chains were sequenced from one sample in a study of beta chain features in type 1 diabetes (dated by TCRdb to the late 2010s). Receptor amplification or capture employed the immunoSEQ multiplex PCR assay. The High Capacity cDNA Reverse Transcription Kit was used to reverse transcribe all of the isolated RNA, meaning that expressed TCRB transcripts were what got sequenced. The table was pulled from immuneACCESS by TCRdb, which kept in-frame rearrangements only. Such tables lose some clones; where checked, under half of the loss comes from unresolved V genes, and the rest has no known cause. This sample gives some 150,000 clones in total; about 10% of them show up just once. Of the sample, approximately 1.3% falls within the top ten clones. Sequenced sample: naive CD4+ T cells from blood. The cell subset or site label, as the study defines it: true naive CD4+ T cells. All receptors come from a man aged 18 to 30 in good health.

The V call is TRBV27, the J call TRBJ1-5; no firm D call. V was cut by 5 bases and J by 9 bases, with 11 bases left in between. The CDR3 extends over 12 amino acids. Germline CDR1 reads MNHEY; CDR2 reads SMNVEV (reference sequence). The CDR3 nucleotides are TGTGCCAGCAGTAACTTGCCGGGGCCCCAGCATTTT. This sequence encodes CASSNLPGPQHF.

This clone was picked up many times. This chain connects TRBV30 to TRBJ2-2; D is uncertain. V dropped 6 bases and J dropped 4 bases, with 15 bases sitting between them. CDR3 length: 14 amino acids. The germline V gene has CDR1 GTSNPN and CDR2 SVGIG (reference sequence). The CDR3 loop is CACAHVASTGELFF. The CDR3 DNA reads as TGTGCCTGTGCTCATGTAGCTTCCACCGGGGAGCTGTTTTTT.

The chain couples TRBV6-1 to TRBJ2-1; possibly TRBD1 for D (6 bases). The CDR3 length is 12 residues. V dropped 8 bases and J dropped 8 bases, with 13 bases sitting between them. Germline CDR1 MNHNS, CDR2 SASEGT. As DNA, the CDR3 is TGTGCCAGCTCCAGGGGTAGTGATGAGCAGTTCTTC. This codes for CASSRGSDEQFF.

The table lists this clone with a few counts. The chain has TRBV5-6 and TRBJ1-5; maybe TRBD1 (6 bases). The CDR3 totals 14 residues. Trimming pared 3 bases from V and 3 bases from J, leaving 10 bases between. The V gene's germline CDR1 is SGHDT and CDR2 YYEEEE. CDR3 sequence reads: CASSYRVSNQPQHF. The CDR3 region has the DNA TGTGCCAGCAGCTACAGGGTTTCCAATCAGCCCCAGCATTTT.

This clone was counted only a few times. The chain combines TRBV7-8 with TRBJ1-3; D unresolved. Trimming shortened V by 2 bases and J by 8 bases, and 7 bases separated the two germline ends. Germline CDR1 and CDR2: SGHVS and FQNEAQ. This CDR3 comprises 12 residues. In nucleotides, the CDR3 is TGTGCCAGCAGCTTATTGTCGGACACCATATATTTT. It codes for CASSLLSDTIYF.

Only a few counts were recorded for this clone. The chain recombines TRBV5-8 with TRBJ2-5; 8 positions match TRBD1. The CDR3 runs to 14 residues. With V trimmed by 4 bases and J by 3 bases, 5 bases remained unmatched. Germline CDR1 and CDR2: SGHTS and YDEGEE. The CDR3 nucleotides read TGTGCCAGCAGCGCCGGGACAGGAGAAGAGACCCAGTACTTC. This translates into CASSAGTGEETQYF.

The CDR3 sequence is CASSLERGREQYF. DNA for the CDR3: TGTGCCAGCAGCTTAGAGAGGGGGCGAGAGCAGTACTTC. This chain connects TRBV7-2 to TRBJ2-4; 7 positions agree with TRBD1. In germline, CDR1 is SGHTA, CDR2 FQGNSA. This CDR3 has 13 residues. The V and J ends lost 1 base and 13 bases, in that order; junction bases with no gene match: 7.